This TCR beta chain is from a study of T-cell reconstitution after alpha-beta-depleted transplantation in children. Unique molecular identifiers were used in preparing the TCRbeta library. MiXCR, applied by TCRdb to the PCR reads, yields one record per CDR3 protein. The data contain 450,000 to 600,000 distinct CDR3 sequences, about 30% of them seen just once; the ten biggest clones take up 2% to 3%. This material consisted of PBMCs from the stem cell graft donor, taken from the stem cell graft. The receptor's source is a human donor who donated a stem cell graft to a child with aplastic anemia.

This CDR3 reads CASSQDTSSFIQYF. CDR3 coding DNA: TGTGCCAGCAGCCAGGACACTAGTAGTTTCATTCAGTACTTC. The chain combines TRBV4-2 with TRBJ2-4; tentatively, D is TRBD1 or TRBD2 (5 bases each). The CDR3 extends over 14 amino acids. Germline assignment: CDR1 LGHNA and CDR2 YNFKEQ. V was pared by 3 bases and J by 9 bases, with 15 bases between.